The rows below give T cell receptor beta chains drawn from one sample of a study of blood T cell repertoires in COVID-19. Sequenced by immunoSEQ multiplex PCR; TCRdb stores in-frame clones only, minus some. The data hold around 100,000 clones, with 87% observed a single time. The sequencing sample was made of peripheral blood. The receptors shown here come from a woman older than 75 with acute or convalescent COVID-19. CDR3s include the opening cysteine and the closing phenylalanine or tryptophan. The order of the fields is V gene, J gene, D gene, CDR3 length, clone size, CDR3 protein, CDR3 DNA. The D gene is left open where the match is weak. Clone size, where shown, is once, few, many, or a class for clones that have expanded.

TRBV6-2/TRBV6-3	TRBJ1-5	TRBD1	15	NA	CASSPTGGGNQPQHF	TGTGCCAGCAGTCCCACAGGGGGCGGCAATCAGCCCCAGCATTTT
TRBV5-1	TRBJ2-7	NA	17	NA	CASSLRVFEGSSYEQYF	TGCGCCAGCAGCTTAAGGGTATTCGAGGGTAGCTCCTACGAGCAGTACTTC
TRBV30	TRBJ2-1	TRBD2	13	NA	CAWRTSGTHEQFF	TGTGCCTGGCGGACTAGCGGGACCCATGAGCAGTTCTTC
TRBV7-3	TRBJ2-5	TRBD2	15	NA	CASSLQAGVQETQYF	TGTGCCAGCAGCTTACAAGCGGGGGTACAAGAGACCCAGTACTTC
TRBV2	TRBJ1-2	NA	15	NA	CASIAGDGRVDGYTF	TGTGCCAGCATCGCAGGGGACGGGCGGGTGGATGGCTACACCTTC
TRBV6-1	TRBJ1-1	TRBD1	16	once	CASSGQGAFANTEAFF	TGTGCCAGCAGTGGACAGGGGGCATTTGCAAACACTGAAGCTTTCTTT
TRBV10-1	TRBJ1-1	NA	14	NA	CASTRRGMNTEAFF	TGCGCCAGCACCCGAAGGGGGATGAACACTGAAGCTTTCTTT
TRBV11-3	TRBJ2-1	TRBD2	16	few	CASSLSAGGWYNEQFF	TGTGCCAGCAGCTTAAGCGCGGGGGGCTGGTACAATGAGCAGTTCTTC
TRBV11-1	TRBJ2-1	NA	13	NA	CASSLSQNNEQFF	TGTGCCAGCAGCTTATCTCAGAACAATGAGCAGTTCTTC
TRBV3-1/TRBV3-2	TRBJ1-2	NA	13	NA	CASSPGLNYGYTF	TGTGCCAGCAGCCCGGGTCTAAACTATGGCTACACCTTC
TRBV11-2	TRBJ2-1	TRBD2	16	few	CASSLERGGRAGEQFF	TGTGCCAGCAGCTTAGAGAGGGGCGGGAGGGCCGGTGAGCAGTTCTTC
TRBV14	TRBJ1-1	NA	13	NA	CASSKTANTEAFF	TGTGCCAGCAGCAAGACAGCGAACACTGAAGCTTTCTTT
TRBV27	TRBJ1-1	NA	18	NA	CASTNTGWGKPMNTEAFF	TGTGCCAGCACCAATACAGGGTGGGGTAAGCCCATGAACACTGAAGCTTTCTTT